This passage covers 6 T cell receptor beta chains from one sample sequenced in a study of blood T cell repertoires in COVID-19 (dated by TCRdb to about 2020). Libraries were made using the immunoSEQ multiplex PCR assay. TCRdb's version of the immuneACCESS table is confined to in-frame rearrangements and falls short of the full clone set. An unresolved V gene accounts for under half of the shortfall where checked; the remainder is of unknown origin. The sample table contains 350,000 to 400,000 clones; only one count was recorded for 80% to 90% of them. Approximately 1% of the sample rests with the top ten. The sequenced sample consisted of PBMCs or T cells enriched from blood (not recorded which). The receptors originated from a man aged 18 to 35 who had recovered from COVID-19.

The chain joins TRBV19 to TRBJ1-2, with D possibly TRBD1 on 5 matching bases. CDR1 and CDR2 from the germline V gene are LNHDA and SQIVND (reference sequence). CDR3 length equals 16 residues. The V gene lost 4 bases and the J gene lost 7 bases, with 22 bases spanning the gap. The CDR3 DNA sequence: TGTGCCAGTAGTACTCAAACGGGACCCGGAGGGGCTGGCTACACCTTC. This gives the protein CASSTQTGPGGAGYTF.

The chain uses TRBV28 and TRBJ2-5; 12 bases are a match to TRBD1. CDR3 length equals 17 residues. Germline V gene lookup returns CDR1 MDHEN and CDR2 SYDVKM. After removal of 4 bases from V and 4 bases from J, the junction contained 10 bases not matched to a gene. CDR3: CASSSPGQGARRETQYF. The CDR3, as DNA: TGTGCCAGCAGTTCCCCGGGACAGGGGGCACGCCGAGAGACCCAGTACTTC.

The chain couples TRBV29-1 to TRBJ2-7; D is possibly TRBD1 (5 bases). This CDR3 is built from 13 residues. Germline lookup yields CDR1 SQVTM and CDR2 ANQGSEA. V was cut by 4 bases and J by 1 base, with 11 bases left in between. CDR3 bases: TGCAGCGTTGGGGGCACGGGTTCCTACGAGCAGTACTTC. Its translation is CSVGGTGSYEQYF.

The chain links TRBV19 to TRBJ1-2, with TRBD1 matching 8 bases. Trimming removed 7 bases from V and 4 bases from J; junction bases left unmatched: 8. Looked up from germline, CDR1 is LNHDA and CDR2 is SQIVND (reference sequence). The CDR3 loop spans 14 amino acids. The CDR3 coding sequence is TGTGCCAGTACCATACAAGACAGGGGCTATGGCTACACCTTC. Translated, it gives CASTIQDRGYGYTF.

The CDR3 nucleotides are TGTGCCAGCAGCTCAAACATAGCGGGGGGCCAAGAGACCCAGTACTTC. Amino acids: CASSSNIAGGQETQYF. The chain couples TRBV11-3 to TRBJ2-5; the match to TRBD2 covers 10 bases. This CDR3 has 16 amino acids. The germline V gene has CDR1 SGHNT and CDR2 YENEEA. J was trimmed by 1 base and V by 4 bases; bases with no gene match: 6.

This clone was counted once. The chain is built from TRBV28 and TRBJ2-7, with no clear D. This CDR3 contains 14 residues. In germline, CDR1 is MDHEN, CDR2 SYDVKM. Trimming took 2 bases from V and 5 from J, leaving 13 bases between them. The CDR3 sequence is CASSLAPERDEQYF. The CDR3 region has the DNA TGTGCCAGCAGTTTAGCTCCGGAGCGCGACGAGCAGTACTTC.